One sample yielded the 3 T cell receptor beta chains listed below, sequenced in a study of human T cells and chemical hapten exposure. Time point of the sample: pre-sensitization, week 0. The treatment denotes: therapeutic diphenylcyclopropenone sensitization with weekly scalp DPC. In TCRdb, the RACE reads were re-called with MiXCR into one record per CDR3 protein. This table has about 89,000 distinct CDR3 sequences, about 10% appearing once. The source material was whole blood, sampled in connection with sensitization to the hapten diphenylcyclopropenone (DPC). Source of these receptors: a woman aged 55-69 years with alopecia areata. Some clones in this sample may be carry-over from other donors' samples.

V usage is TRBV11-2 and J usage is TRBJ2-5; 8 bases fit TRBD2. Germline-derived CDR1 and CDR2 are SGHAT and FQNNGV. The V segment lost 5 bases and the J segment 0 bases; nucleotides outside the gene matches: 8. This CDR3 comprises 16 residues. CDR3 DNA sequence: TGTGCCAGCAGCCCGGAGCCGGGGGGGTACCAAGAGACCCAGTACTTC. The encoded protein is CASSPEPGGYQETQYF.

CDR3 DNA sequence: TGTGCCAGCAGCTCTGGCCGGGAGGGCAATGAGCAGTTCTTC. It is translated as CASSSGREGNEQFF. The rearrangement uses TRBV7-2 and TRBJ2-1; 8 bases align to TRBD2. Germline V lookup: CDR1 SGHTA, CDR2 FQGNSA. J lost 6 bases, V lost 4 bases, and 5 bases had no gene match. CDR3 size: 14 residues.

V is TRBV3-1 and J is TRBJ2-7, with D perhaps TRBD2 (6 bases). CDR1 and CDR2 from the germline V gene are LGHDT and YNNKEL (reference sequence). The CDR3 contains 13 residues. V gave up 4 bases and J gave up 3 bases, with 10 bases separating them. CDR3 region: CASSRGGLYEQYF. The CDR3 nucleotides read TGTGCCAGCAGCCGGGGAGGCCTCTACGAGCAGTACTTC.